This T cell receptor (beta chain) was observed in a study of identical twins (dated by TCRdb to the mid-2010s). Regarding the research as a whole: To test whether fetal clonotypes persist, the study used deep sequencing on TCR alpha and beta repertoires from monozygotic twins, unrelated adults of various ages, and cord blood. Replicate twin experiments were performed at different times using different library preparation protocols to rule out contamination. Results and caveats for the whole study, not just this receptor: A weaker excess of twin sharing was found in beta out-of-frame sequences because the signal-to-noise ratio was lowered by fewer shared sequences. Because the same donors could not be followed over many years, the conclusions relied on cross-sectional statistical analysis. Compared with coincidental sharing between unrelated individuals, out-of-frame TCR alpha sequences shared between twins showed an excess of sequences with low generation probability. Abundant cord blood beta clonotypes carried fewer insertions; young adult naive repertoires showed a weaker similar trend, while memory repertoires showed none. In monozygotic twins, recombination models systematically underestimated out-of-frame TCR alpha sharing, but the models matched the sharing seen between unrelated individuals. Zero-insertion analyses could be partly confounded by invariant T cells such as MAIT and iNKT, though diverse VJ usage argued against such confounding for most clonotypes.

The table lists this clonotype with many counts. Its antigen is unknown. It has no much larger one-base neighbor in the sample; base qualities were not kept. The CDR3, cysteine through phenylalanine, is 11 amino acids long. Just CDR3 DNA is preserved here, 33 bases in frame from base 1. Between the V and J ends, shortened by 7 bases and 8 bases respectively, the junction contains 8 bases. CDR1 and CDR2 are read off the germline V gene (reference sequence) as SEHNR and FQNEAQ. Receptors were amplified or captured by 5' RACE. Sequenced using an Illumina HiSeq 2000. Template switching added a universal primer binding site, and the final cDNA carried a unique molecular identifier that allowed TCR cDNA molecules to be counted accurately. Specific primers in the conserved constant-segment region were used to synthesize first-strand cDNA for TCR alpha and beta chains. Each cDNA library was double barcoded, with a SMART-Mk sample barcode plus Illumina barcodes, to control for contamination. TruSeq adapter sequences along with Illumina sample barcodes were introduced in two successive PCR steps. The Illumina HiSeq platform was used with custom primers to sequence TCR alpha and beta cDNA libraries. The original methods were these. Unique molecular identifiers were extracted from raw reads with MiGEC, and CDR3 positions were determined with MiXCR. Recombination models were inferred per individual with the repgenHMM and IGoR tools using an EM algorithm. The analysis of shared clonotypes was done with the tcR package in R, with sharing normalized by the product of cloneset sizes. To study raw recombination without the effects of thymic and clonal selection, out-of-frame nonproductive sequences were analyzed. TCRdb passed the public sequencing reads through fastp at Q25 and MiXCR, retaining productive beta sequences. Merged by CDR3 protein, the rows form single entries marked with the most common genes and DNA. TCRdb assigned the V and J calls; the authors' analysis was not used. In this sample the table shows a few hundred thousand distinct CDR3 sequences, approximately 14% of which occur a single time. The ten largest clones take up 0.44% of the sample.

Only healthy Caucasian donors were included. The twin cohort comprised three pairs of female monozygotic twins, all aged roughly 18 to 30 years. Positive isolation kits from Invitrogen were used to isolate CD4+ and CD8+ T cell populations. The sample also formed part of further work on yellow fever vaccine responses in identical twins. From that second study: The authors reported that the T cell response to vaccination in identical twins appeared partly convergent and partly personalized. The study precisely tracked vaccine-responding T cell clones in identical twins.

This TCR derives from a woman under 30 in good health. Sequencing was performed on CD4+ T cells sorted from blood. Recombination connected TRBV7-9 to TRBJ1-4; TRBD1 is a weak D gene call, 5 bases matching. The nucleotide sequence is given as TGTGCCAGCACCTCAGGGGAAAAACTGTTTTTT. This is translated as CASTSGEKLFF.